Listed here are 17 T cell receptor beta chains from one sample, sequenced in a study of T cell responses to AZD1222 COVID-19 vaccine. Assay used: immunoSEQ multiplex PCR; TCRdb lists only in-frame clones, some missing. The table records 150,000 or so clones, about 89% of them present only once. The sample consisted of peripheral blood, taken on day 0 of MenACWY control vaccination. The receptors originated from an adult in good health.

The J gene is TRBJ2-1, the V gene TRBV18; D is uncertain. V was cut by 2 bases and J by 0 bases, with 8 bases left in between. The CDR3 has 15 residues. Per germline, CDR1 KGHSH and CDR2 LQKENI. This CDR3 is CASSPNWSSYNEQFF. The CDR3 DNA reads as TGTGCCAGCTCACCAAATTGGAGCTCCTACAATGAGCAGTTCTTC.

The rearrangement joins TRBV27 to TRBJ2-7; the D gene could be TRBD1 or TRBD2 (5 bases each). Trimming cost V 5 bases and J 2 bases, with 10 bases left between them. Germline V gene data show CDR1 as MNHEY and CDR2 as SMNVEV (reference sequence). The CDR3 has 13 amino acids. The CDR3 here is CASSPPGPYEQYF. CDR3 bases: TGTGCCAGCAGTCCACCGGGACCCTACGAGCAGTACTTC.

The CDR3 DNA follows: TGTGCCAGCAGTGAAATAAGGAACACCGGGGAGCTGTTTTTT. It codes for CASSEIRNTGELFF. The chain has TRBV6-1 and TRBJ2-2; D is unresolved. The germline CDR1 and CDR2 sequences are MNHNS and SASEGT. Trimming took 2 bases from V and 1 from J, leaving 5 bases between them. The CDR3 has 14 amino acids.

This chain connects TRBV19 to TRBJ1-2, with a weak D call TRBD1 (6 bases). The CDR3 covers 19 residues. The V end lost 4 bases, the J end lost 5 bases, and 29 bases lay between the germline ends. Germline values: CDR1 LNHDA, CDR2 SQIVND (reference sequence). This CDR3 is CASSRGMGGHSGGRYGYTF. CDR3 DNA sequence: TGTGCCAGTAGTAGGGGCATGGGGGGGCACTCTGGAGGACGGTATGGCTACACCTTC.

The V call is TRBV5-1, the J call TRBJ1-1; 7 bases fit TRBD1. Germline-derived CDR1 and CDR2 are SGHRS and YFSETQ. This CDR3 spans 12 amino acids. J gave up 6 bases and V 4 bases, and 3 bases lay outside the gene matches. CDR3 amino acids: CASSHGQAEAFF. The CDR3 nucleotides read TGCGCCAGCAGCCACGGACAGGCTGAAGCTTTCTTT.

This clone appeared a single time. The CDR3 loop reads CASSTRPRRDEQYF. The CDR3 coding sequence is TGTGCCAGTAGTACCCGCCCGCGGAGAGACGAGCAGTACTTC. The V gene is TRBV19, the J gene TRBJ2-7; D ambiguous. V was clipped by 4 bases and J by 5 bases, with 15 bases between them. The CDR3 runs to 14 residues. Germline V lookup: CDR1 LNHDA, CDR2 SQIVND (reference sequence).

The chain couples TRBV27 to TRBJ1-6; TRBD1 aligns across 8 bases. Germline V gives CDR1 MNHEY, CDR2 SMNVEV (reference sequence). Trimming cost V 5 bases and J 6 bases; bases outside gene matches: 9. This CDR3 region has 16 residues. Here the CDR3 reads CASSPSGQGSNSPLHF. CDR3 in DNA: TGTGCCAGCAGTCCTTCTGGACAGGGAAGTAATTCACCCCTCCACTTT.

This clone was counted once. The gene calls are TRBV9 and TRBJ2-7, with 9 bases that match TRBD1. From germline, CDR1 is SGDLS and CDR2 YYNGEE. Trimming cost V 0 bases and J 6 bases; bases outside gene matches: 10. The CDR3 extends over 16 amino acids. This CDR3 is CASSVGEGQGVGEQYF. The CDR3 coding sequence is TGTGCCAGCAGCGTAGGGGAGGGACAGGGTGTCGGCGAGCAGTACTTC.

This chain links TRBV6-1 with TRBJ2-3, with 10 bases aligning to TRBD2. The CDR3 has 15 amino acids. Germline assignment: CDR1 MNHNS and CDR2 SASEGT. With 2 bases clipped from V and 4 bases from J, the junction kept 3 bases outside the gene matches. The CDR3 nucleotides are TGTGCCAGCAGTGAACTAGCGGGAGCCCCAGATACGCAGTATTTT. Translating gives CASSELAGAPDTQYF.

This chain links TRBV14 with TRBJ2-7; 9 nucleotides match TRBD2. Germline loops: CDR1 SGHDN, CDR2 FVKESK. J was trimmed by 0 bases and V by 1 base; bases with no gene match: 10. CDR3 length: 18 residues. This chain's CDR3 is CASSQVSLAGHSSYEQYF. The CDR3 nucleotides read TGTGCCAGCAGCCAAGTTAGCCTAGCGGGGCATTCCTCCTACGAGCAGTACTTC. The variable domain in full, completed from reference TRBV14 and TRBJ2-7, reads EAGVTQFPSHSVIEKGQTVTLRCDPISGHDNLYWYRRVMGKEIKFLLHFVKESKQDESGMPNNRFLAERTGGTYSTLKVQPAELEDSGVYFCASSQVSLAGHSSYEQYFGPGTRLTVT.

The rearrangement uses TRBV4-1 and TRBJ1-1; TRBD1 aligns across 7 bases. V lost 0 bases to trimming and J lost 5 bases; unmatched junction nucleotides: 6. CDR3 size: 15 residues. Germline loops: CDR1 MGHRA, CDR2 YSYEKL. This CDR3 is CASSQETGKYTEAFF. The DNA of the CDR3 is TGCGCCAGCAGCCAAGAGACAGGGAAATATACTGAAGCTTTCTTT.

This chain links TRBV6-1 with TRBJ2-3; 9 nucleotides agree with TRBD1. The CDR3 runs 16 residues. Germline V CDR1 and CDR2: MNHNS, SASEGT. Trimming took 3 bases from V and 5 from J; bases not matched to a gene: 9. CDR3 sequence: CASSEHPGQGVDTQYF. The CDR3 region has the DNA TGTGCCAGCAGTGAGCACCCGGGACAGGGAGTAGATACGCAGTATTTT.

This chain links TRBV13 with TRBJ1-2; D is perhaps TRBD1 (5 bases). V was shortened by 2 bases and J by 0 bases, with 10 bases between the two germline ends. The germline V gene has CDR1 PRHDT and CDR2 FYEKMQ (reference sequence). The CDR3 has 15 residues. The chain's CDR3 is CASSLTGTSNYGYTF. For the CDR3, the DNA is TGTGCCAGCAGCTTAACCGGGACCTCTAACTATGGCTACACCTTC.

This clone was recorded once. The V call is TRBV24-1, the J call TRBJ2-1; D is undetermined. Trimming took 10 bases from V and 5 from J, leaving 11 bases between them. Germline CDR1 and CDR2: KGHDR and SFDVKD. The CDR3 covers 12 residues. In DNA, the CDR3 is TGTGCCACGAAGACGGCAAACAATGAGCAGTTCTTC. Translation gives CATKTANNEQFF.

This clone was seen only a few times. The chain links TRBV11-2 to TRBJ1-4; possibly TRBD1 for D (5 bases). V was pared by 2 bases and J by 3 bases, with 13 bases between. Germline V gene data show CDR1 as SGHAT and CDR2 as FQNNGV. The CDR3 consists of 16 residues. CDR3 DNA sequence: TGTGCCAGCAGCTTACAAGGGGTGGGAGCTAATGAAAAACTGTTTTTT. It yields the protein CASSLQGVGANEKLFF.

The chain recombines TRBV30 with TRBJ1-1; the D gene is possibly TRBD1 (6 bases). There are 14 residues in the CDR3. The V gene's germline CDR1 is GTSNPN and CDR2 SVGIG (reference sequence). The ends were cut back, 4 bases at V and 1 base at J, with 13 bases in the middle. The CDR3 is CAWIRQAPNTEAFF. In DNA, the CDR3 is TGTGCCTGGATCCGACAGGCCCCGAACACTGAAGCTTTCTTT.

The chain recombines TRBV24-1 with TRBJ2-2; 12 nucleotides agree with TRBD2. The V and J ends lost 0 bases and 5 bases, in that order; junction bases with no gene match: 0. Per germline, CDR1 KGHDR and CDR2 SFDVKD. The CDR3 contains 16 residues. The CDR3 spells CATSDLLAGGTGELFF. The CDR3 coding sequence is TGTGCCACCAGTGATTTGCTAGCGGGAGGGACCGGGGAGCTGTTTTTT.